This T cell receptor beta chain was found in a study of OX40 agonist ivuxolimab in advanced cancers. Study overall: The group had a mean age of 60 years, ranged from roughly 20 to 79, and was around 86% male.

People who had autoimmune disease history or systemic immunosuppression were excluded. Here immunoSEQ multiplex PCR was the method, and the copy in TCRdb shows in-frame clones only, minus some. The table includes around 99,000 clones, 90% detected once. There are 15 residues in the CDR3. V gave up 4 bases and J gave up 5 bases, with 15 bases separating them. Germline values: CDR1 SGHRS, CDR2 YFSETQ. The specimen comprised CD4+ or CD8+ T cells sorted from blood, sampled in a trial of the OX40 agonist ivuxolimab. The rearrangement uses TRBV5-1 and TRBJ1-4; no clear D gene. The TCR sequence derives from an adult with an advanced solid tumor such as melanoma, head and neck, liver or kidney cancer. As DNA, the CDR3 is TGCGCCAGCAGCCTGCTCGGGAGCGGGAATGAAAAACTGTTTTTT. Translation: CASSLLGSGNEKLFF.